These 32 T cell receptor beta chains originate from one sample sequenced in a study of neoadjuvant anti-PD-1 for oral cavity cancer. Regarding time point: after neoadjuvant nivolumab, at surgical resection. The assay was immunoSEQ multiplex PCR, and TCRdb's table has in-frame clones only and misses some. The sample carries over 11,000 clones, roughly four fifths recorded once. The sample was PBMCs, taken after nivolumab (anti-PD-1) treatment. Receptor source: a person aged 35-79 years with oral cavity squamous cell carcinoma.

The J gene is TRBJ2-7, the V gene TRBV6-1, with D maybe TRBD1 (6 bases). V was pared by 5 bases and J by 3 bases, with 8 bases between. The CDR3 is 12 amino acids. CDR1 and CDR2 from the germline V gene are MNHNS and SASEGT. The CDR3 sequence is CASSLQGYEQYF. CDR3 coding DNA: TGTGCCAGCAGTTTACAGGGCTACGAGCAGTACTTC.

The rearrangement links TRBV28 to TRBJ2-7; 8 bases align to TRBD1. The ends lost 7 bases at V and 5 bases at J; junction bases unmatched: 10. Germline V gives CDR1 MDHEN, CDR2 SYDVKM. The CDR3 contains 14 residues. CDR3 loop: CASITGGPRNEQYF. The CDR3 DNA reads TGTGCCAGCATTACAGGGGGACCGAGGAACGAGCAGTACTTC.

The V and J genes are TRBV6-1 and TRBJ1-2; unclear D gene. Germline CDR1 is MNHNS and CDR2 is SASEGT. Trimming took 3 bases from V and 3 from J, leaving 8 bases between them. This CDR3 has 13 residues. The CDR3 sequence: CASSEGVDYGYTF. The CDR3 bases are TGTGCCAGCAGTGAGGGAGTTGACTATGGCTACACCTTC.

There are a few counts of this clone. The chain is built from TRBV11-2 and TRBJ2-1; no firm D call. CDR1 SGHAT and CDR2 FQNNGV come from the germline V gene. Trimming removed 1 base at V and 0 bases at J, with 4 bases between. The CDR3 runs 14 residues. This CDR3 is CASSLGNSYNEQFF. The CDR3 nucleotides read TGTGCCAGCAGCTTAGGGAACTCCTACAATGAGCAGTTCTTC.

V and J are TRBV4-1 and TRBJ2-1; no firm D call. Germline CDR1 reads MGHRA; CDR2 reads YSYEKL. Trimming removed 0 bases at V and 3 bases at J, with 12 bases between. The CDR3 is 16 residues long. As DNA, the CDR3 is TGCGCCAGCAGCCAAGAACTGGGCGCGTACTACAATGAGCAGTTCTTC. This sequence encodes CASSQELGAYYNEQFF.

This sequence joins TRBV19 and TRBJ1-5; D uncertain. The germline V gene encodes CDR1 LNHDA and CDR2 SQIVND (reference sequence). Trimming took off 7 bases at V and 6 bases at J, with 13 bases between the two ends. The CDR3 has 13 amino acids. CDR3 DNA sequence: TGTGCCAGTACCCCCGGTGCGGGTCAGCCCCAGCATTTT. The encoded protein is CASTPGAGQPQHF.

The V and J genes are TRBV27 and TRBJ1-2, with a possible D match to TRBD1 (6 bases). Germline values: CDR1 MNHEY, CDR2 SMNVEV (reference sequence). The V end was cut by 6 bases, the J end by 7 bases, with 15 bases between. This CDR3 is 13 amino acids long. The CDR3 DNA reads TGTGCCAGCAGACCAGGGGTTGTAGGTGGCTACACCTTC. Translated: CASRPGVVGGYTF.

The genes are TRBV28 and TRBJ2-6; the D gene could be TRBD1 or TRBD2 (5 bases each). Germline CDR1 and CDR2: MDHEN and SYDVKM. The CDR3 is made up of 16 amino acids. Trimming pared 4 bases from V and 0 bases from J, leaving 10 bases between. The chain's CDR3 is CASSSGATSGANVLTF. CDR3 nucleotides: TGTGCCAGCAGTTCCGGGGCTACCTCTGGGGCCAACGTCCTGACTTTC.

The V and J genes are TRBV6-5 and TRBJ2-3; D not certain. Germline V gives CDR1 MNHEY, CDR2 SVGAGI. V lost 5 bases and J lost 10, with 13 bases in between. The CDR3 is 12 residues long. The CDR3 bases are TGTGCCAGCAGTCGTGGCCGGAGCCCGCAGTATTTT. Translated: CASSRGRSPQYF.

This chain uses TRBV11-2 with TRBJ1-1; 7 nucleotides line up with TRBD1. The length of the CDR3 is 13 residues. Germline values: CDR1 SGHAT, CDR2 FQNNGV. With V trimmed by 8 bases and J by 7 bases, 10 bases remained unmatched. In DNA, the CDR3 is TGTGCCAGCGCAGGGGGTGCAAGGGTTGAAGCTTTCTTT. Protein sequence: CASAGGARVEAFF. Full variable domain (rest looked up from reference TRBV11-2 and TRBJ1-1): EAGVAQSPRYKIIEKRQSVAFWCNPISGHATLYWYQQILGQGPKLLIQFQNNGVVDDSQLPKDRFSAERLKGVDSTLKIQPAKLEDSAVYLCASAGGARVEAFFGQGTRLTVV.

J is TRBJ2-6 and V is TRBV6-4; TRBD2 might be the D (6 bases). The CDR3 length is 14 residues. The germline gives CDR1 MRHNA, CDR2 SNTAGT. V dropped 3 bases and J dropped 3 bases, with 6 bases sitting between them. In DNA, the CDR3 is TGTGCCAGCAGTGAGGGGGGTGGGGCCAACGTCCTGACTTTC. It codes for CASSEGGGANVLTF.

This rearrangement joins TRBV27 to TRBJ1-2, with 7 nucleotides matching TRBD1. V gave up 6 bases and J gave up 3 bases; unmatched junction bases: 16. Looked up from germline, CDR1 is MNHEY and CDR2 is SMNVEV (reference sequence). The CDR3 is 17 amino acids. The CDR3 is CASRGTALRASDYGYTF. CDR3 coding DNA: TGTGCCAGCAGAGGGACAGCTCTACGGGCTAGTGACTATGGCTACACCTTC.

This chain links TRBV30 with TRBJ1-1; perhaps TRBD1 as D (6 bases). V was clipped by 3 bases and J by 0 bases, with 8 bases between them. This CDR3 is built from 13 residues. In germline, CDR1 is GTSNPN, CDR2 SVGIG (reference sequence). The CDR3 spells CAWSRGMNTEAFF. DNA of the CDR3: TGTGCCTGGAGCAGGGGCATGAACACTGAAGCTTTCTTT.

The gene calls are TRBV5-4 and TRBJ2-5; D might be TRBD2 (5 bases). The CDR3 runs to 14 residues. V shed 0 bases and J shed 3 bases, with 9 bases lying between them. Germline values: CDR1 SGHNT, CDR2 YYREEE (reference sequence). This CDR3 reads CASSLGRAEETQYF. For the CDR3, the DNA is TGTGCCAGCAGCTTGGGGCGAGCGGAAGAGACCCAGTACTTC.

This rearrangement joins TRBV18 to TRBJ1-5, with no clear D. Trimming removed 4 bases at V and 3 bases at J, with 16 bases between. Germline V gene lookup returns CDR1 KGHSH and CDR2 LQKENI. The length of the CDR3 is 16 residues. The CDR3 coding sequence is TGTGCCAGCTCACAATCGCCGATTTTGGTCAATCAGCCCCAGCATTTT. Its translation is CASSQSPILVNQPQHF.

The chain joins TRBV6-1 to TRBJ2-7; no firm D call. From germline, CDR1 is MNHNS and CDR2 SASEGT. CDR3 length: 12 residues. V was trimmed by 3 bases and J by 0 bases, leaving 3 bases between them. DNA of the CDR3: TGTGCCAGCAGTGATAGCTCCTACGAGCAGTACTTC. As protein: CASSDSSYEQYF.

V usage is TRBV9 and J usage is TRBJ1-1; no definite D call. Trimming took 0 bases from V and 1 from J, leaving 10 bases between them. This CDR3 region has 15 residues. Germline CDR1 is SGDLS and CDR2 is YYNGEE. The CDR3 reads CASSVEGNGNTEAFF. CDR3 DNA: TGTGCCAGCAGCGTAGAGGGCAACGGGAACACTGAAGCTTTCTTT.

CDR3 nucleotides: TGTGCCAGCAGTGACAGGGTGGGAACTGAAGCTTTCTTT. Amino acids: CASSDRVGTEAFF. V gene TRBV6-4 combines with J gene TRBJ1-1; D gene uncertain. Trimming took 2 bases from V and 5 from J, leaving 9 bases between them. This CDR3 contains 13 residues. Per the germline V gene, CDR1 is MRHNA and CDR2 is SNTAGT.

This chain joins TRBV30 and TRBJ1-3, with D hard to call. The V gene's germline CDR1 is GTSNPN and CDR2 SVGIG (reference sequence). Trimming stripped 4 bases from V and 0 bases from J, with 1 base between. This CDR3 contains 11 residues. CDR3 coding DNA: TGTGCCTGGAACTCTGGAAACACCATATATTTT. Residues: CAWNSGNTIYF.

Only a few counts were recorded for this clone. This chain joins TRBV6-5 and TRBJ1-4, with D unclear. Trimming took 4 bases from V and 5 from J, leaving 8 bases between them. The CDR3 is 13 residues long. Germline CDR1 is MNHEY and CDR2 is SVGAGI. CDR3 nucleotides: TGTGCCAGCAGTTCCGGCCTCAATGAAAAACTGTTTTTT. Amino acids: CASSSGLNEKLFF.

This clone occurred a few times. The chain employs TRBV2 and TRBJ1-4; 9 positions agree with TRBD1. Germline CDR1 and CDR2: SNHLY and FYNNEI. This CDR3 has 13 amino acids. The junction had 8 bases not matched to a gene; V was cut back by 5 bases and J by 13 bases. The CDR3 coding sequence is TGTGCCAGCAGTAATGAACAGGGGGCCCGACTGTTTTTT. Protein: CASSNEQGARLFF. Using reference TRBV2 and TRBJ1-4 for the parts outside the CDR3, the full variable domain is EPEVTQTPSHQVTQMGQEVILRCVPISNHLYFYWYRQILGQKVEFLVSFYNNEISEKSEIFDDQFSVERPDGSNFTLKIRSTKLEDSAMYFCASSNEQGARLFFGSGTQLSVL.

The chain is built from TRBV6-6 and TRBJ1-5, with D uncertain. This CDR3 is 14 amino acids long. Trimming left V 6 bases short and J 5 bases short, with 14 bases between. The germline V gene has CDR1 MNHNY and CDR2 SVGAGI (reference sequence). CDR3 DNA sequence: TGTGCCAGCAGCCCAGTGGGCATCGATCAGCCCCAGCATTTT. This encodes CASSPVGIDQPQHF.

The rearrangement uses TRBV27 and TRBJ2-5; possibly TRBD1 for D (6 bases). The CDR3 totals 14 residues. V was pared by 4 bases and J by 4 bases, with 13 bases between. Per germline, CDR1 MNHEY and CDR2 SMNVEV (reference sequence). This CDR3 is CASSSAGVLETQYF. The CDR3 DNA follows: TGTGCCAGCAGTTCGGCAGGGGTGTTAGAGACCCAGTACTTC.

Only a few counts were recorded for this clone. The J gene is TRBJ1-1, the V gene TRBV11-2, with no clear D. V lost 5 bases and J lost 6, with 10 bases in between. The CDR3 sequence is 12 residues long. Germline V gene lookup returns CDR1 SGHAT and CDR2 FQNNGV. The chain's CDR3 is CASSLWSAEAFF. CDR3 nucleotide sequence: TGTGCCAGCAGCCTATGGAGTGCTGAAGCTTTCTTT.

In this sample, this clone turned up a few times. This sequence joins TRBV5-4 and TRBJ1-1; the D is unclear. Trimming pared 3 bases from V and 6 bases from J, leaving 12 bases between. The CDR3 totals 13 residues. Germline CDR1 SGHNT, CDR2 YYREEE (reference sequence). The CDR3: CASSSPGIPEAFF. CDR3 nucleotide sequence: TGTGCCAGCAGCTCGCCCGGTATACCTGAAGCTTTCTTT. Supplemented by reference TRBV5-4 and TRBJ1-1, the full variable domain reads ETGVTQSPTHLIKTRGQQVTLRCSSQSGHNTVSWYQQALGQGPQFIFQYYREEENGRGNFPPRFSGLQFPNYSSELNVNALELDDSALYLCASSSPGIPEAFFGQGTRLTVV.

The gene calls are TRBV4-1 and TRBJ1-4; D is undetermined. The germline CDR1 and CDR2 sequences are MGHRA and YSYEKL. This CDR3 region has 16 residues. The V gene lost 1 base and the J gene lost 5 bases, with 14 bases spanning the gap. As DNA, the CDR3 is TGCGCCAGCAGCCAAGGCGTAGGGTGGACGAATGAAAAACTGTTTTTT. This sequence encodes CASSQGVGWTNEKLFF.

This clone was observed a handful of times. This chain connects TRBV5-1 to TRBJ1-5; D unresolved. V dropped 0 bases and J dropped 2 bases, with 12 bases sitting between them. This CDR3 has 16 residues. Germline CDR1 is SGHRS and CDR2 is YFSETQ. The CDR3 protein is CASSLAPQSGNQPQHF. For the CDR3, the DNA is TGCGCCAGCAGCTTGGCACCCCAGAGCGGCAATCAGCCCCAGCATTTT. The full variable domain, rest sourced from reference TRBV5-1 and TRBJ1-5, is KAGVTQTPRYLIKTRGQQVTLSCSPISGHRSVSWYQQTPGQGLQFLFEYFSETQRNKGNFPGRFSGRQFSNSRSEMNVSTLELGDSALYLCASSLAPQSGNQPQHFGDGTRLSIL.

This chain joins TRBV10-3 and TRBJ2-7; 8 nucleotides align to TRBD1. The CDR3 is 15 residues long. Germline CDR1 is ENHRY and CDR2 is SYGVKD. J lost 1 base, V lost 4 bases, and 6 bases had no gene match. CDR3 region: CAISGGQVYSYEQYF. As DNA, the CDR3 is TGTGCCATCAGTGGGGGACAGGTTTATTCCTACGAGCAGTACTTC.

This chain joins TRBV27 and TRBJ2-7, with TRBD2 matching over 9 bases. Germline values: CDR1 MNHEY, CDR2 SMNVEV (reference sequence). Germline trimming cut 0 bases from V and 3 bases from J; bases unmatched to any gene: 9. The CDR3 has 17 amino acids. CDR3 sequence: CASSLSQSHSGSYEQYF. The DNA of the CDR3 is TGTGCCAGCAGTTTATCTCAGAGTCATAGCGGGAGCTACGAGCAGTACTTC.

V gene TRBV29-1 combines with J gene TRBJ2-1; TRBD1 aligns across 7 bases. Germline CDR1 reads SQVTM; CDR2 reads ANQGSEA. The CDR3 has 12 amino acids. V gave up 7 bases and J gave up 6 bases; unmatched junction bases: 6. The CDR3 region is CSERGRGNEQFF. Here the CDR3 DNA reads TGCAGCGAAAGGGGGCGCGGCAATGAGCAGTTCTTC.

The rearrangement uses TRBV29-1 and TRBJ1-3; D is ambiguous. Trimming pared 3 bases from V and 8 bases from J, leaving 14 bases between. Per germline, CDR1 SQVTM and CDR2 ANQGSEA. The CDR3 is 13 residues long. CDR3 residues: CSVEKGGVDTIYF. In DNA, the CDR3 is TGCAGCGTTGAGAAGGGAGGCGTGGACACCATATATTTT.

The chain couples TRBV11-2 to TRBJ2-1, with D uncertain. The CDR3 runs 15 residues. The V end lost 3 bases, the J end lost 5 bases, and 14 bases lay between the germline ends. Germline assignment: CDR1 SGHAT and CDR2 FQNNGV. The CDR3 DNA is TGTGCCAGCAGCTTTAGGGCCCTATTTAACAATGAGCAGTTCTTC. Translating gives CASSFRALFNNEQFF.